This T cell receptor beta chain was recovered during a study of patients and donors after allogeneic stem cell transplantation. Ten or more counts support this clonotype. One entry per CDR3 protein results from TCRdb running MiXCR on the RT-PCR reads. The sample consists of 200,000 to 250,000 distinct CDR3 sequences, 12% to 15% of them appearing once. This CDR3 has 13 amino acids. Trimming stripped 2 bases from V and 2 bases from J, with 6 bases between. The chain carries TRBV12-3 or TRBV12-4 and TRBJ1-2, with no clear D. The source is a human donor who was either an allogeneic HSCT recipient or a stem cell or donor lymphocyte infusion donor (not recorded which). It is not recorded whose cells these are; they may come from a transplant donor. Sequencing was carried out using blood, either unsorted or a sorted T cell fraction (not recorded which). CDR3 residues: CASSLYGNYGYTF. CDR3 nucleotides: TGTGCCAGCAGTTTATATGGAAACTATGGCTACACCTTC.